Listed here are 30 T cell receptor beta chains from one sample, sequenced in a study of tumor-infiltrating lymphocytes in primary liver carcinoma. Using a constant-region primer together with ProtoScript II reverse transcriptase, TCR beta cDNA was made from about 500 ng of total RNA. ARM-PCR was slightly modified, and three nested multiplex PCR rounds with it gave rise to the TCR beta libraries. PCR rounds one and two used TRBV1-TRBV30 forward primers with a C-beta reverse primer for 10 cycles each. One entry per CDR3 protein results from TCRdb running MiXCR on the multiplex PCR reads. The sample records tens of thousands of distinct CDR3 sequences, roughly 80% being singletons. Co-extraction of RNA and DNA was performed on roughly 17-32 mg of unsorted bulk tissue. The sequenced material came from tumor-adjacent normal liver tissue. All receptors derive from a middle-aged man with primary liver carcinoma and hepatitis B virus infection.

A note on this clonotype: Since the CDR3 does not end with the conserved phenylalanine or tryptophan, this likely comes from a read error. This chain links TRBV24-1 with TRBJ2-2; maybe TRBD2 (6 bases). Germline-derived CDR1 and CDR2 are KGHDR and SFDVKD. The CDR3 has 15 amino acids. The DNA of the CDR3 is TGTGCCACCAGTGAAGTGGATTACGACACCGGGGGGCTGTTTTCA. Translated: CATSEVDYDTGGLFS.

Note on this clonotype: Without the conserved terminal phenylalanine or tryptophan, this CDR3 likely stems from a read error. The DNA is left out, because the CDR3 cannot be placed on it with certainty; the CDR3 is given as TCRdb lists it. The gene calls are TRBV12-5 and TRBJ2-7. CDR1 LGHNT and CDR2 FRNRAP come from the germline V gene. The CDR3 length is 13 residues, termini included. This CDR3 is CASEGTGSYEQCL.

The chain combines TRBV10-1 with TRBJ2-2; TRBD1 is a possible D gene (5 bases). From germline, CDR1 is WNHNN and CDR2 SYGVQD (reference sequence). The CDR3 is 14 amino acids. V dropped 8 bases and J dropped 4 bases, with 14 bases sitting between them. In nucleotides, the CDR3 is TGCGCCAGCTCCGACAGCACGGGCACCGGGGAGCTGTTTTTT. As protein: CASSDSTGTGELFF.

About this clonotype itself: One end of the junction is discordant with germline, which a read error may explain. This chain links TRBV29-1 with TRBJ2-5, with 10 bases identical to TRBD1. This CDR3 comprises 14 residues. Germline V gene sequence: CDR1 SQVTM, CDR2 ANQGSEA. The CDR3 loop is CSVTRDRGGEAHYF. The CDR3 nucleotides read TGCAGCGTCACCCGGGACAGGGGAGGGGAGGCCCATTACTTC. Full variable domain (missing parts from reference TRBV29-1 and TRBJ2-5): SAVISQKPSRDICQRGTSLTIQCQVDSQVTMMFWYRQQPGQSLTLIATANQGSEATYESGFVIDKFPISRPNLTFSTLTVSNMSPEDSSIYLCSVTRDRGGEAHYFGPGTRLLVL.

As regards this clonotype: Mismatch with germline at one junction end may stem from a read error. The chain is built from TRBV11-2 and TRBJ2-5; TRBD2 might be the D (5 bases). This CDR3 is 14 amino acids long. CDR1 and CDR2 from the germline V gene are SGHAT and FQNNGV. The CDR3 DNA follows: TGTGTCAGCAGCCAAAGCGGCGGCCAAGAGACCCAATACTTC. Encoded protein: CVSSQSGGQETQYF.

With regard to this clonotype: At one of its ends the junction is not consistent with the germline gene, which may arise from a read error. This CDR3 is CASNPKGFSGANVPTF. CDR3 nucleotides: TGTGCCAGCAACCCTAAGGGGTTCTCTGGGGCCAACGTCCCGACTTTC. The chain has TRBV14 and TRBJ2-6; D possibly corresponds to TRBD1 (5 bases). CDR3 length: 16 amino acids. The germline CDR1 and CDR2 sequences are SGHDN and FVKESK. Based on the CDR3 plus reference TRBV14 and TRBJ2-6, the full variable domain is EAGVTQFPSHSVIEKGQTVTLRCDPISGHDNLYWYRRVMGKEIKFLLHFVKESKQDESGMPNNRFLAERTGGTYSTLKVQPAELEDSGVYFCASNPKGFSGANVPTFGAGSRLTVL.

In the case of this clonotype: No conserved phenylalanine or tryptophan ends this CDR3, so it is likely a read error. The gene calls are TRBV28 and TRBJ1-5; TRBD1 might be the D (5 bases). The assigned J gene may be wrong: the sequence end matches TRBJ2-3 better. Per germline, CDR1 MDHEN and CDR2 SYDVKM. This CDR3 spans 14 amino acids. CDR3 loop: CASRSTVASQPQYS. The DNA of the CDR3 is TGTGCCAGCAGGTCGACAGTGGCTTCCCAGCCCCAGTATTCT.

A few counts support this clonotype. The CDR3 does not end in the conserved phenylalanine or tryptophan, so this is likely a read error. The chain combines TRBV5-6 with TRBJ2-1, with D hard to call. This CDR3 is built from 12 residues. Germline lookup yields CDR1 SGHDT and CDR2 YYEEEE. CDR3 nucleotide sequence: TGCGCCAGCAGCTTTCTGGTCAGTGAGCAGTTCCTC. It codes for CASSFLVSEQFL.

CDR3 bases: TGCGCCAGCAGTGAGATCGCAGGGGATACGCCCCAGCATTTT. Its protein is CASSEIAGDTPQHF. The rearrangement links TRBV10-2 to TRBJ1-5; tentative D call: TRBD1 (6 bases). Per germline, CDR1 WSHSY and CDR2 SAAADI. Trimming removed 2 bases from V and 9 bases from J, with 14 bases in between. The CDR3 consists of 14 residues.

Of note for this clonotype: Lacking the conserved final phenylalanine or tryptophan, this CDR3 likely reflects a read error. Because the CDR3's place on the DNA is in doubt, the DNA is left out and the CDR3 is given as listed by TCRdb. This sequence joins TRBV11-3 and TRBJ2-1; the table gives TRBD2 as D, unverified against the DNA. Per germline, CDR1 SGHNT and CDR2 YENEEA. The CDR3 comprises 15 residues, both ends counted. The CDR3 sequence: CASSRGRKGDNEQLL.

Remarks on this clonotype: The junction shows a germline mismatch at one end, possibly a read error. The chain couples TRBV5-8 to TRBJ2-1; D remains unclear. The CDR3 runs 14 residues. Germline assignment: CDR1 SGHTS and CDR2 YDEGEE. The CDR3, as DNA: TGTGACAGCAGCTTGGGATTAGTCTGGAATGAGCAGTTCTTC. Translation: CDSSLGLVWNEQFF.

This clonotype was seen at least ten times. The rearrangement links TRBV28 to TRBJ2-3, with 9 bases fitting TRBD2. CDR1 is MDHEN, CDR2 SYDVKM, per germline. Unmatched junction bases numbered 3, after V lost 4 bases and J lost 4 bases. This CDR3 has 14 residues. The CDR3 DNA reads TGTGCCAGCAGTTATAGCGGGAGTCCAGATACGCAGTATTTT. Its translation is CASSYSGSPDTQYF.

Remarks on this clonotype: At one end the junction does not follow the germline gene, possibly because of a read error. J is TRBJ1-1 and V is TRBV11-2; D is unresolved. CDR1 SGHAT and CDR2 FQNNGV come from the germline V gene. The CDR3 runs to 15 residues. CDR3 loop: CASSPLGPLDTEAFF. Here the CDR3 DNA reads TGTGCAAGCAGCCCATTAGGCCCCTTGGACACTGAAGCTTTCTTT.

V usage is TRBV6-2 or TRBV6-3 and J usage is TRBJ2-7; TRBD2 matches at 10 bases. The CDR3 loop spans 12 amino acids. Germline loops: CDR1 MNHEY, CDR2 SVGEGT. The J segment lost 4 bases and the V segment lost 8 bases, leaving 2 bases of the junction unmatched. For the CDR3, the DNA is TGTGCCAGCGGTAGCGGGAGGTACGAGCAGTACTTC. It codes for CASGSGRYEQYF.

With regard to this clonotype: Germline is not matched at one junction end, which may reflect a read error. The chain combines TRBV11-1 with TRBJ2-7; D is undetermined. This CDR3 region has 14 residues. Germline assignment: CDR1 SGHAT and CDR2 FQDESV (reference sequence). The CDR3 loop is CASSLGRRFNEQYF. CDR3 nucleotides: TGCGCCAGCAGCCTTGGACGGCGATTCAACGAGCAGTACTTC.

This clonotype was seen a few times. This may arise from a read error, as a much more abundant clone is one base away. The J gene is TRBJ2-2, the V gene TRBV18; weak D call: TRBD2 (5 bases). This CDR3 has 13 residues. Germline V gene sequence: CDR1 KGHSH, CDR2 LQKENI. In DNA form, the CDR3 reads TGTGCCAGCTCACCTCAACGCACCGGGGATCTGTTTTTT. This gives the protein CASSPQRTGDLFF.

Comment on this clonotype: Without the conserved terminal phenylalanine or tryptophan, this CDR3 likely stems from a read error. It is unclear where the CDR3 begins or ends on the DNA, so no DNA is shown, and the CDR3 is as TCRdb lists it. The chain uses TRBV7-9 and TRBJ2-1; the table's D call, TRBD2, was not checked against the DNA. Per the germline V gene, CDR1 is SEHNR and CDR2 is FQNEAQ (reference sequence). The CDR3 spans 14 amino acids, including both terminal residues. This CDR3 reads CASSLSLHSHEQLS.

CDR3 loop: CSVDLTSSSGANVLTF. The CDR3 DNA follows: TGCAGCGTTGATCTGACCTCAAGCTCTGGGGCCAACGTCCTGACTTTC. J is TRBJ2-6 and V is TRBV29-1; D unresolved. V was clipped by 3 bases and J by 0 bases, with 12 bases between them. CDR1 and CDR2 from the germline V gene are SQVTM and ANQGSEA. The CDR3 runs 16 residues.

Points on this clonotype: The junction and the germline gene differ at one end; a read error may be behind it. This rearrangement joins TRBV29-1 to TRBJ2-5, with D tentatively TRBD2 (6 bases). Per germline, CDR1 SQVTM and CDR2 ANQGSEA. CDR3 length equals 11 residues. CDR3 nucleotide sequence: TGCAGGGGAAATGCAGGAGGGACCCAGTATTTC. It specifies CRGNAGGTQYF.

The chain joins TRBV28 to TRBJ2-3; tentative D call: TRBD2 (5 bases). Trimming pared 2 bases from V and 5 bases from J, leaving 14 bases between. The CDR3 totals 15 residues. The germline V gene has CDR1 MDHEN and CDR2 SYDVKM. CDR3 DNA: TGTGCCAGCAGTTTAAACCGGGGATTCGGAGATACGCAGTATTTT. Its translation is CASSLNRGFGDTQYF.

Concerning this clonotype itself: Its ends do not fully match the called genes, so a read error is possible. CDR3 amino acids: CTSTPKDRVYEQYF. The CDR3 DNA follows: TGTACCAGCACCCCTAAGGACAGGGTCTACGAGCAGTACTTC. The V and J genes are TRBV6-2 or TRBV6-3 and TRBJ2-7, with TRBD1 matching 8 bases. The CDR3 has 14 residues. CDR1 MNHEY and CDR2 SVGEGT come from the germline V gene.

Note on this clonotype: It is likely a read error, because the conserved phenylalanine at the end of the CDR3 is missing. V is TRBV5-4 and J is TRBJ1-1; D unresolved. CDR1 and CDR2 from the germline V gene are SGHNT and YYREEE (reference sequence). The length of the CDR3 is 13 residues. DNA of the CDR3: TGTGCCAGCAGAATAGGATTGAATACTGAAGCTTTCTAT. It yields the protein CASRIGLNTEAFY.

The V call is TRBV6-5, the J call TRBJ1-1, with D uncertain. V was cut by 8 bases and J by 7 bases, with 11 bases left in between. The CDR3 sequence is 11 residues long. The germline CDR1 and CDR2 sequences are MNHEY and SVGAGI. CDR3 region: CASLKNIEAFF. In DNA, the CDR3 is TGTGCCAGCCTAAAGAATATTGAAGCTTTCTTT.

Comment on this clonotype: At one end, the junction sequence differs from germline, possibly due to a read error. V usage is TRBV11-2 and J usage is TRBJ2-1, with D possibly matching TRBD2 (7 bases). The germline CDR1 and CDR2 sequences are SGHAT and FQNNGV. The CDR3 is 16 residues long. CDR3 coding DNA: TGTGCCAGCGGCTTCGGGGGAGGGGGGCGCCTCAATGAGCAGTTCTTC. It yields the protein CASGFGGGGRLNEQFF.

With respect to this clonotype: The junction and the germline gene differ at one end; a read error may be behind it. The CDR3 region has the DNA TGTGCCGGCAGCTTCGACAGGCCCCGACGTTCTTCGTACGGTTATGAGGAGTACTTC. This translates into CAGSFDRPRRSSYGYEEYF. The chain uses TRBV11-2 and TRBJ2-7, with D possibly TRBD1 on 6 matching bases. This CDR3 contains 19 residues. Germline V lookup: CDR1 SGHAT, CDR2 FQNNGV.

This clonotype was detected ten times or more. The rearrangement uses TRBV25-1 and TRBJ1-4, with no clear D. V gave up 4 bases and J gave up 7 bases, with 10 bases separating them. Per the germline V gene, CDR1 is MGHDK and CDR2 is SYGVNS. The CDR3 length is 13 residues. CDR3 in DNA: TGTGCCAGCAGTGTCGGGAATCGTGAAAAACTGTTTTTT. Protein product: CASSVGNREKLFF.

Remarks on this clonotype: A clone one base away is much larger, so this may be a read error. This chain links TRBV10-3 with TRBJ2-5; 8 bases map to TRBD2. CDR1 is ENHRY, CDR2 SYGVKD, per germline. The CDR3 sequence is 15 residues long. CDR3 sequence: CAIGDPGGRRDTQYF. The CDR3 nucleotides read TGTGCCATCGGTGACCCTGGCGGGAGGCGGGATACCCAGTACTTC.

As regards this clonotype: One end of the junction does not line up with germline, which may come from a read error. The chain links TRBV6-5 to TRBJ2-1; TRBD2 aligns across 7 bases. Germline V gene sequence: CDR1 MNHEY, CDR2 SVGAGI. The CDR3 is made up of 13 amino acids. The CDR3 spells CACSRGSRSEHFF. The DNA of the CDR3 is TGTGCCTGCAGTCGCGGGAGTCGAAGTGAGCACTTCTTC.

Note on this clonotype: The junction departs from germline at one end; a sequencing error may be responsible. V gene TRBV19 combines with J gene TRBJ2-5, with D perhaps being TRBD1 or TRBD2 (6 bases each). There are 12 residues in the CDR3. CDR1 is LNHDA and CDR2 is SQIVND in the germline V gene (reference sequence). CDR3 region: CASRQAGGTQYF. The CDR3 nucleotides read TGTGCCAGTCGACAGGCTGGGGGGACCCAATACTTC.

The V gene is TRBV14, the J gene TRBJ2-3; no reliable D call. The CDR3 consists of 13 residues. CDR1 and CDR2 from the germline V gene are SGHDN and FVKESK. CDR3: CANSQDGEDTQYF. The CDR3 DNA reads as TGTGCTAACAGCCAAGACGGCGAAGATACGCAGTATTTT.